What follows are 17 T cell receptor beta chains derived from one specimen sequenced in a study of beta chain features in type 1 diabetes. Isolated RNA was reverse transcribed in full, so expressed TCRB transcripts were sequenced. TCRdb's copy holds only in-frame clones and misses some; the assay was immunoSEQ multiplex PCR. The sample includes 120,000 or so clones, roughly 17% of them seen just once. Study conclusions and caveats: TCRB CDR3s from Type 1 diabetes patients were moderately but significantly shorter in all four CD4+ subsets.

These receptors lack a known antigen. Material for sequencing was central memory CD4+ T cells from blood. These receptor sequences come from a man in his late teens or twenties with type 1 diabetes.

This clone was seen a handful of times. The chain recombines TRBV30 with TRBJ2-3; no definite D call. The V end was cut by 4 bases, the J end by 0 bases, with 11 bases between. The CDR3 totals 14 residues. Germline values: CDR1 GTSNPN, CDR2 SVGIG (reference sequence). DNA for the CDR3: TGTGCCTGGAAGTTTTCGCTAAGCACAGATACGCAGTATTTT. Translated: CAWKFSLSTDTQYF.

This clone showed up just a few times. This chain joins TRBV9 and TRBJ2-1, with 13 nucleotides matching TRBD2. Germline assignment: CDR1 SGDLS and CDR2 YYNGEE. The CDR3 covers 20 residues. With 4 bases clipped from V and 0 bases from J, the junction kept 13 bases outside the gene matches. CDR3 bases: TGTGCCAGCAGCCCCAGTGGACTAGCGGGGGTCGAAAGCTCCTACAATGAGCAGTTCTTC. It is translated as CASSPSGLAGVESSYNEQFF.

The chain has TRBV6-1 and TRBJ1-2; TRBD1 is a possible D gene (5 bases). The CDR3 contains 12 residues. Germline V CDR1 and CDR2: MNHNS, SASEGT. V was trimmed by 8 bases and J by 2 bases, leaving 9 bases between them. DNA of the CDR3: TGTGCCAGCTCGACAGCGAACTATGGCTACACCTTC. It specifies CASSTANYGYTF.

The chain has TRBV11-2 and TRBJ2-5; D ambiguous. This CDR3 comprises 12 residues. In germline, CDR1 is SGHAT, CDR2 FQNNGV. V lost 4 bases, J lost 4 bases, and 7 bases lay in between. DNA of the CDR3: TGTGCCAGCAGCTCCTCCGTAGAGACCCAGTACTTC. It yields the protein CASSSSVETQYF.

This clone has more than one count but fewer than ten. The genes are TRBV2 and TRBJ1-4; D possibly corresponds to TRBD1 (5 bases). CDR1 is SNHLY, CDR2 FYNNEI, per germline. This CDR3 has 14 residues. The V gene lost 3 bases and the J gene lost 0 bases, with 5 bases spanning the gap. The CDR3 reads CASSDRATNEKLFF. CDR3 nucleotides: TGTGCCAGCAGTGACAGGGCAACTAATGAAAAACTGTTTTTT.

This clone was recorded a few times. CDR3 DNA sequence: TGCAGCGCTGCAAACACCGGGGAGCTGTTTTTT. It specifies CSAANTGELFF. The rearrangement joins TRBV29-1 to TRBJ2-2; D remains ambiguous. In germline, CDR1 is SQVTM, CDR2 ANQGSEA. The CDR3 spans 11 residues. V lost 7 bases and J 2 bases, leaving 5 bases between the germline ends.

This clone was counted a few times. The rearrangement uses TRBV20-1 and TRBJ2-1, with D hard to call. The CDR3 length is 10 residues. Germline V gives CDR1 DFQATT, CDR2 SNEGSKA (reference sequence). Between the trimmed V and J ends, which lost 4 bases and 6 bases, there was a span of 4 bases. This CDR3 is CSAKSNEQFF. CDR3 in DNA: TGCAGTGCTAAAAGCAATGAGCAGTTCTTC.

The chain uses TRBV6-1 and TRBJ2-3; D is undetermined. CDR1 and CDR2 (germline): MNHNS, SASEGT. The germline V and J ends were trimmed by 3 bases and 2 bases, with 3 bases remaining between them. CDR3 size: 12 residues. This CDR3 reads CASSDFTDTQYF. DNA for the CDR3: TGTGCCAGCAGTGACTTCACAGATACGCAGTATTTT.

The V gene is TRBV29-1, the J gene TRBJ2-5; D not resolved. The V end was cut by 5 bases, the J end by 0 bases, with 4 bases between. The CDR3 has 11 amino acids. Per the germline V gene, CDR1 is SQVTM and CDR2 is ANQGSEA. Written as DNA, the CDR3 is TGCAGCGTTTTTTACCAAGAGACCCAGTACTTC. This translates into CSVFYQETQYF.

The V gene is TRBV28, the J gene TRBJ2-5, with TRBD1 matching 7 bases. CDR3 size: 16 residues. V lost 3 bases to trimming and J lost 0 bases; unmatched junction nucleotides: 7. CDR1 is MDHEN and CDR2 is SYDVKM in the germline V gene. DNA for the CDR3: TGTGCCAGCAGTTTGGGGGCCGGGACAGACCAAGAGACCCAGTACTTC. Translating it yields CASSLGAGTDQETQYF.

The V and J genes are TRBV5-1 and TRBJ2-3; no reliable D call. Trimming shortened V by 3 bases and J by 5 bases, and 16 bases separated the two germline ends. The CDR3 loop spans 15 amino acids. Germline V gene data show CDR1 as SGHRS and CDR2 as YFSETQ. Written as DNA, the CDR3 is TGCGCCAGCAGCTCCAATGGCGATCGTATAGATACGCAGTATTTT. This encodes CASSSNGDRIDTQYF. Using reference TRBV5-1 and TRBJ2-3 for the parts outside the CDR3, the full variable domain is KAGVTQTPRYLIKTRGQQVTLSCSPISGHRSVSWYQQTPGQGLQFLFEYFSETQRNKGNFPGRFSGRQFSNSRSEMNVSTLELGDSALYLCASSSNGDRIDTQYFGPGTRLTVL.

This clone has a handful of counts. The chain employs TRBV4-3 and TRBJ1-2; D is unresolved. Germline V gene sequence: CDR1 LGHNA, CDR2 YSLEER. The CDR3 has 15 amino acids. V was shortened by 6 bases and J by 2 bases, with 16 bases between the two germline ends. Written as DNA, the CDR3 is TGCGCCAGCAGTTATGATCTTATAGGGAACTATGGCTACACCTTC. As protein: CASSYDLIGNYGYTF.

The rearrangement joins TRBV4-3 to TRBJ1-4; unclear D gene. Trimming took 5 bases from V and 5 from J, leaving 12 bases between them. CDR3 length equals 14 residues. The germline V gene has CDR1 LGHNA and CDR2 YSLEER. CDR3 DNA sequence: TGCGCCAGCAGCAAGGGATCTCGCAATGAAAAACTGTTTTTT. This translates into CASSKGSRNEKLFF.

This clone was counted a few times. The chain links TRBV30 to TRBJ2-7; 7 bases map to TRBD1. Looked up from germline, CDR1 is GTSNPN and CDR2 is SVGIG (reference sequence). The length of the CDR3 is 13 residues. V shed 3 bases and J 7 bases; nucleotides not matched to a gene: 9. CDR3 nucleotide sequence: TGTGCCTGGAGGAGTGAAGGGGGCGTGGAGCAGTACTTC. As protein: CAWRSEGGVEQYF. The entire variable domain, with the rest obtained from reference TRBV30 and TRBJ2-7, is as follows: SQTIHQWPATLVQPVGSPLSLECTVEGTSNPNLYWYRQAAGRGLQLLFYSVGIGQISSEVPQNLSASRPQDRQFILSSKKLLLSDSGFYLCAWRSEGGVEQYFGPGTRLTVT.

This clone has a handful of counts. In DNA form, the CDR3 reads TGTGCCAGTAGTAGGACTAGCGGGGACAATGAGCAGTTCTTC. It encodes CASSRTSGDNEQFF. The chain carries TRBV19 and TRBJ2-1; 12 bases line up with TRBD2. Looked up from germline, CDR1 is LNHDA and CDR2 is SQIVND (reference sequence). CDR3 length equals 14 residues. Trimming took 4 bases from V and 5 from J; bases not matched to a gene: 0. Combining the CDR3 with reference TRBV19 and TRBJ2-1 gives the whole variable domain DGGITQSPKYLFRKEGQNVTLSCEQNLNHDAMYWYRQDPGQGLRLIYYSQIVNDFQKGDIAEGYSVSREKKESFPLTVTSAQKNPTAFYLCASSRTSGDNEQFFGPGTRLTVL.

The chain carries TRBV30 and TRBJ1-5; TRBD1 might be the D (5 bases). This CDR3 region has 13 residues. Germline CDR1 reads GTSNPN; CDR2 reads SVGIG (reference sequence). V was trimmed by 4 bases and J by 5 bases, leaving 12 bases between them. The chain's CDR3 is CAWKGQNDQPQHF. CDR3 in DNA: TGTGCCTGGAAGGGGCAGAATGATCAGCCCCAGCATTTT.

The chain combines TRBV7-2 with TRBJ2-7; 13 bases map to TRBD2. V gave up 3 bases and J gave up 7 bases; unmatched junction bases: 15. The CDR3 runs to 18 residues. The V gene's germline CDR1 is SGHTA and CDR2 FQGNSA. This CDR3 reads CASSFPGLAGASREEQYF. The CDR3 coding sequence is TGTGCCAGCAGCTTCCCTGGACTAGCGGGGGCCTCGAGAGAAGAGCAGTACTTC. The complete variable domain, with remaining parts taken from reference TRBV7-2 and TRBJ2-7, reads GAGVSQSPSNKVTEKGKDVELRCDPISGHTALYWYRQSLGQGLEFLIYFQGNSAPDKSGLPSDRFSAERTGGSVSTLTIQRTQQEDSAVYLCASSFPGLAGASREEQYFGPGTRLTVT.